This is a list of T cell receptor beta chains from one sample in a study of shared clonotypes between healthy human individuals. Here immunoSEQ multiplex PCR was the method, and the copy in TCRdb shows in-frame clones only, minus some. Of a few million clones listed, around 95% are singletons. The material sequenced was naive CD4+ T cells sorted from blood. The receptors originated from a man between 18 and 35 years old in good health. Each CDR3 is given with its conserved first and last residue. Each record gives: V gene, D gene, J gene, CDR3 DNA, CDR3 protein. D genes are given only for firm matches.

v_gene: TRBV10-3
d_gene: TRBD2
j_gene: TRBJ2-7
CDR3nt: TGTGCCATCAGTGAGTCGGCGGGGGGCGGTACCTACGAGCAGTACTTC
CDR3aa: CAISESAGGGTYEQYF

v_gene: TRBV30
d_gene: TRBD2
j_gene: TRBJ2-7
CDR3nt: TGTGCCTGGAGTTCAACGAGAGGGCTAGCGGGAGGGCTGGGTTCCGAGCAGTACTTC
CDR3aa: CAWSSTRGLAGGLGSEQYF

v_gene: TRBV7-2
d_gene: -
j_gene: TRBJ1-3
CDR3nt: TGTGCCAGCAGCTTATTTAACAAGGACACCATATATTTT
CDR3aa: CASSLFNKDTIYF

v_gene: TRBV5-5
d_gene: TRBD2
j_gene: TRBJ2-5
CDR3nt: TGTGCCAGCAGCTCGTCGTCTAGCGGGGGGGTTCAAGAGACCCAGTACTTC
CDR3aa: CASSSSSSGGVQETQYF

v_gene: TRBV6-5
d_gene: TRBD1
j_gene: TRBJ1-3
CDR3nt: TGTGCCAGCAGCCTGACAGGGTTAGAGTTGAACACCATATATTTT
CDR3aa: CASSLTGLELNTIYF

v_gene: TRBV6-1
d_gene: -
j_gene: TRBJ1-6
CDR3nt: TGTGCCAGCAGTGAAGCCAGGGGCTCACCCCTCCACTTT
CDR3aa: CASSEARGSPLHF

v_gene: TRBV5-1
d_gene: -
j_gene: TRBJ2-1
CDR3nt: TGCGCCAGCAGCCCGGTGCAACTCCTGTACAATGAGCAGTTCTTC
CDR3aa: CASSPVQLLYNEQFF

v_gene: TRBV11-2
d_gene: TRBD2
j_gene: TRBJ2-3
CDR3nt: TGTGCCAGCAGCTCCAGGCTAGCGGGAGGAAGCACAGATACGCAGTATTTT
CDR3aa: CASSSRLAGGSTDTQYF

v_gene: TRBV28
d_gene: TRBD1
j_gene: TRBJ1-5
CDR3nt: TGTGCCAGCAGCCCGGCGCCCGGGACAGGGGAGTTGCCCCAGCATTTT
CDR3aa: CASSPAPGTGELPQHF

v_gene: TRBV30
d_gene: -
j_gene: TRBJ2-7
CDR3nt: TGTGCCTGGGGCCCCGGGTGGCCTACGGGGGCCTACGAGCAGTACTTC
CDR3aa: CAWGPGWPTGAYEQYF

v_gene: TRBV4-1
d_gene: -
j_gene: TRBJ2-2
CDR3nt: TGCGCCAGCAGCCAAGCGGTCAGCCCAGGAGGGGAGCTGTTTTTT
CDR3aa: CASSQAVSPGGELFF

v_gene: TRBV9
d_gene: -
j_gene: TRBJ2-3
CDR3nt: TGTGCCAGCAGCGTAGCAGTGTCTACAGATACGCAGTATTTT
CDR3aa: CASSVAVSTDTQYF

v_gene: TRBV10-1
d_gene: -
j_gene: TRBJ2-7
CDR3nt: TGCGCCTGTGGACAGTCCGTCGTCGGCGAGCAGTACTTC
CDR3aa: CACGQSVVGEQYF

v_gene: TRBV25-1
d_gene: -
j_gene: TRBJ2-2
CDR3nt: TGTGCCAGCAGAAACAGGGATCGCGGGGAGCTGTTTTTT
CDR3aa: CASRNRDRGELFF